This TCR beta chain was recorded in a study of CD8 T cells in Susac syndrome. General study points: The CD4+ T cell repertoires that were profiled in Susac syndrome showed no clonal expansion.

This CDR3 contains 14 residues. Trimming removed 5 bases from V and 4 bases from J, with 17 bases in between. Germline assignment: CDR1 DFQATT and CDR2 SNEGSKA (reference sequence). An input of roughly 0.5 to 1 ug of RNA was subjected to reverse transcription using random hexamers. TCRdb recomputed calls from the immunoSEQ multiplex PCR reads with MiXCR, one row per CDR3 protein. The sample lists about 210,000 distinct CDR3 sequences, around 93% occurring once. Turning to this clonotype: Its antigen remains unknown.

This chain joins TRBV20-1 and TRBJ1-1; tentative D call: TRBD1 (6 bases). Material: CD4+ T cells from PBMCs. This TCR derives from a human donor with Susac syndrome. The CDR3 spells CSAGGGQGITEAFF. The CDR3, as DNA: TGCAGTGCTGGAGGAGGGCAGGGGATCACTGAAGCTTTCTTT.